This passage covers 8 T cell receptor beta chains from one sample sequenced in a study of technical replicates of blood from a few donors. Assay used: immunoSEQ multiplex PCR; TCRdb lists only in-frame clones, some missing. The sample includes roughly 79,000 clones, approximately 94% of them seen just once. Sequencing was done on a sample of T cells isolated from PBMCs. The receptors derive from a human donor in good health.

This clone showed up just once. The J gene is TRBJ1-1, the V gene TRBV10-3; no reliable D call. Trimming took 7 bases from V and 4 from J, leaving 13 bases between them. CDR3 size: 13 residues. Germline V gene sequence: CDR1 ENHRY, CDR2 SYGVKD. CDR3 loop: CAITSVGATEAFF. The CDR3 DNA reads TGTGCCATCACGAGTGTGGGAGCCACTGAAGCTTTCTTT.

The CDR3 spells CASRGGLAETYEQYF. DNA for the CDR3: TGCGCCAGCCGAGGAGGACTAGCGGAGACATACGAGCAGTACTTC. The chain joins TRBV5-1 to TRBJ2-7, with 10 bases lining up with TRBD2. The J segment lost 4 bases and the V segment lost 7 bases, leaving 11 bases of the junction unmatched. This CDR3 spans 15 amino acids. Looked up from germline, CDR1 is SGHRS and CDR2 is YFSETQ.

The CDR3 coding sequence is TGTGCCAGTAGTCCCCGGACAGGATCGGGCGGGGAGCTGTTTTTT. Amino acid sequence: CASSPRTGSGGELFF. The gene calls are TRBV19 and TRBJ2-2; the match to TRBD1 covers 7 bases. After removal of 5 bases from V and 7 bases from J, the junction contained 10 bases not matched to a gene. CDR1 and CDR2 (germline): LNHDA, SQIVND (reference sequence). This CDR3 has 15 amino acids. Together with reference TRBV19 and TRBJ2-2, the CDR3 gives the full variable domain: DGGITQSPKYLFRKEGQNVTLSCEQNLNHDAMYWYRQDPGQGLRLIYYSQIVNDFQKGDIAEGYSVSREKKESFPLTVTSAQKNPTAFYLCASSPRTGSGGELFFGEGSRLTVL.

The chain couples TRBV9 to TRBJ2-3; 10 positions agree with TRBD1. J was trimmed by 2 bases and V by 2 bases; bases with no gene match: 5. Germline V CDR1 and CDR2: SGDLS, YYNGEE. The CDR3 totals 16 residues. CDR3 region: CASSVDRGRITDTQYF. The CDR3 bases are TGTGCCAGCAGCGTTGACAGGGGGCGGATCACAGATACGCAGTATTTT.

CDR3 DNA sequence: TGTGCCAGCAGCCATGGACGGGGACAGGGCGAGAATCAGCCCCAGCATTTT. Translating gives CASSHGRGQGENQPQHF. The chain links TRBV7-6 to TRBJ1-5, with 9 bases lining up with TRBD1. The CDR3 sequence is 17 residues long. After removal of 5 bases from V and 4 bases from J, the junction contained 12 bases not matched to a gene. Germline V lookup: CDR1 SGHVS, CDR2 FNYEAQ.

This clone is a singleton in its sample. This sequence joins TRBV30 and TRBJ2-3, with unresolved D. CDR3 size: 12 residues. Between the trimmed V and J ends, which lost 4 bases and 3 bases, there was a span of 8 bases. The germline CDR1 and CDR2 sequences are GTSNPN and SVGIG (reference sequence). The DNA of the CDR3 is TGTGCCTGGACAGGAAGTACAGATACGCAGTATTTT. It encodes CAWTGSTDTQYF.

CDR3: CASSLFHLDGTPGTEAFF. The CDR3 nucleotides read TGTGCCAGCAGCTTATTCCACCTCGACGGCACCCCGGGCACTGAAGCTTTCTTT. The chain joins TRBV7-3 to TRBJ1-1; D not certain. Trimming stripped 2 bases from V and 4 bases from J, with 23 bases between. CDR3 size: 18 residues. The germline V gene encodes CDR1 SGHTA and CDR2 FQGTGA.

The CDR3 DNA sequence: TGTGCCAGCAGCCGAGGAAACATGAACACTGAAGCTTTCTTT. Encoded protein: CASSRGNMNTEAFF. The gene calls are TRBV7-8 and TRBJ1-1; D uncertain. The CDR3 sequence is 14 residues long. CDR1 is SGHVS and CDR2 is FQNEAQ in the germline V gene. V gave up 5 bases and J gave up 0 bases, with 10 bases separating them.